This T cell receptor beta chain was captured by sequencing in a study of T cells in Graves' hyperthyroidism and ophthalmopathy. Only a few counts were recorded for this clonotype. Its specificity is unknown. Patients between 18 and 65 years old had hyperthyroidism, newly diagnosed and lasting under 2 months. With 2 bases clipped from V and 4 bases from J, the junction kept 5 bases outside the gene matches. Per the germline V gene, CDR1 is DFQATT and CDR2 is SNEGSKA (reference sequence). This CDR3 region has 15 residues. TCR beta CDR3 region amplification was performed from RNA transcripts. The HTBI primer set served for first-round RT-PCR of the TCR CDR3. TCRdb redid the calling of the multiplex PCR reads with MiXCR, one entry per CDR3 protein. The sample includes more than 500,000 distinct CDR3 sequences, roughly 15% seen only once; the top ten take less than 4.5%. Study findings and constraints: Most thyroid clonotypes that were expanded above 0.001 also turned up in blood.

Material for sequencing was blood. The sequence came from a woman in her twenties or thirties with Graves' hyperthyroidism. The genes are TRBV20-1 and TRBJ2-1, with 10 bases fitting TRBD2. The CDR3 region has the DNA TGCAGTGCTAGATATCTAGCGGGAGAGTACAATGAGCAGTTCTTC. The encoded protein is CSARYLAGEYNEQFF.